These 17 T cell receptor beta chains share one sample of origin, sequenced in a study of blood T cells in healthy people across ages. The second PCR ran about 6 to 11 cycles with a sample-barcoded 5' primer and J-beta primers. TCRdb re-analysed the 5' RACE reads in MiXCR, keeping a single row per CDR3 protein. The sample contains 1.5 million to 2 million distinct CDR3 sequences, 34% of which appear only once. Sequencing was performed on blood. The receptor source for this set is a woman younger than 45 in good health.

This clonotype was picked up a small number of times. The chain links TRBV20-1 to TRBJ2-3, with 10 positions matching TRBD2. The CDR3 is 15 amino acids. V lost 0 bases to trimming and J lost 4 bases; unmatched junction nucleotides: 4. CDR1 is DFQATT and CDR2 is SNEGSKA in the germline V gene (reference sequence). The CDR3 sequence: CSARDQGLASDTQYF. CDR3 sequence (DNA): TGCAGTGCTAGAGATCAGGGACTAGCGTCAGATACGCAGTATTTT.

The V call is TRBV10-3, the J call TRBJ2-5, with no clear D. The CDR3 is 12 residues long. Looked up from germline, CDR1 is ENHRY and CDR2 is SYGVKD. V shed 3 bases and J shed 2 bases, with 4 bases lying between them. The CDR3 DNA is TGTGCCATCAGTGACGGGCAAGAGACCCAGTACTTC. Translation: CAISDGQETQYF.

In DNA, the CDR3 is TGTGCCAGCAGTTACGGGCAGTCCTTCTCCTACGAGCAGTACTTC. Translation: CASSYGQSFSYEQYF. This sequence joins TRBV6-5 and TRBJ2-7, with D hard to call. This CDR3 is 15 amino acids long. With 2 bases removed from V and 0 bases from J, the gap between germline ends came to 11 bases. Germline-derived CDR1 and CDR2 are MNHEY and SVGAGI.

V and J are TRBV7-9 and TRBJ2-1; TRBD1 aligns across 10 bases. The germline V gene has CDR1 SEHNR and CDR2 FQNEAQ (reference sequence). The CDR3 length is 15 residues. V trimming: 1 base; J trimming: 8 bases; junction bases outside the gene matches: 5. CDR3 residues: CASSLVGQGLDEQFF. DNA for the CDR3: TGTGCCAGCAGCTTAGTGGGACAGGGGTTAGATGAGCAGTTCTTC.

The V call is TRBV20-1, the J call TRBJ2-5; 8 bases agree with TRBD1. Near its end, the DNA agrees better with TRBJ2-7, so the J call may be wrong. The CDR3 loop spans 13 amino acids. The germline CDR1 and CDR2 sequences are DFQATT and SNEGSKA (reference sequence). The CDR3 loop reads CSAKQGASYEQYF. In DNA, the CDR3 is TGCAGTGCTAAGCAGGGGGCGTCCTACGAGCAGTACTTC.

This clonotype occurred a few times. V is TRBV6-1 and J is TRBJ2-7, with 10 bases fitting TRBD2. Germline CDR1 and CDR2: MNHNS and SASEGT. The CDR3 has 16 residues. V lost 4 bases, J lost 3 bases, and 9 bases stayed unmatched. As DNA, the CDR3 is TGTGCCAGCAGTGCTGCTAGCGGGAGATGGGGCTACGAGCAGTACTTC. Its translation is CASSAASGRWGYEQYF.

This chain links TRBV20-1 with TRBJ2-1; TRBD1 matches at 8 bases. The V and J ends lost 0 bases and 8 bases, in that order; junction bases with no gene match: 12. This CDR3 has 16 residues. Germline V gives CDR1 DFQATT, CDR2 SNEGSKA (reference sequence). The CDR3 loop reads CSARDPAGGIGDEQFF. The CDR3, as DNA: TGCAGTGCTAGAGATCCGGCAGGGGGCATCGGGGATGAGCAGTTCTTC.

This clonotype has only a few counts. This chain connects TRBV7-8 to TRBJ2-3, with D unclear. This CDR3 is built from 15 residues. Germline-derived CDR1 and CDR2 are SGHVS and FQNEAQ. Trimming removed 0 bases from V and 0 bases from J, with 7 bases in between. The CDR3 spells CASSLAMISTDTQYF. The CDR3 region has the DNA TGTGCCAGCAGCTTAGCAATGATTAGCACAGATACGCAGTATTTT.

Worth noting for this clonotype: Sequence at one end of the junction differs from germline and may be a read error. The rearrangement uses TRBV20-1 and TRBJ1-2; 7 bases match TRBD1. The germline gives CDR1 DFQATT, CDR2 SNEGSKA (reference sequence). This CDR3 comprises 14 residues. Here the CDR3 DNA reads TGCAGTGTCATTCCGGGACAGACGATCTATGGCCACACCTTC. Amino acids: CSVIPGQTIYGHTF.

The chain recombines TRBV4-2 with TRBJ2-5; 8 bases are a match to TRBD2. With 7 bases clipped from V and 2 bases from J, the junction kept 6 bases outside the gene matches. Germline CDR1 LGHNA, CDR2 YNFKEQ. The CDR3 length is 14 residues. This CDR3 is CASTGGVRQETQYF. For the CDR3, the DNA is TGTGCCAGCACCGGGGGGGTACGACAAGAGACCCAGTACTTC.

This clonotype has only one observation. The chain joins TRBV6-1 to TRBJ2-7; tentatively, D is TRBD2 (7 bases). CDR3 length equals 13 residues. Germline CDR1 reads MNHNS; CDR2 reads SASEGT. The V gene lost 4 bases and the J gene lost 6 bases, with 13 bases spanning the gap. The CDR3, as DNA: TGTGCCAGCAGTGGGGGGGGGCTACCCGAGCAGTACTTC. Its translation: CASSGGGLPEQYF.

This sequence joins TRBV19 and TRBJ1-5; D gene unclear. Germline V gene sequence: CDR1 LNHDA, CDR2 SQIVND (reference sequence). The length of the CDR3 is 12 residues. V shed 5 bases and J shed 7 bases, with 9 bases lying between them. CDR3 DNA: TGTGCCAGTAGTTCCTTCGGGCAGCCCCAGCATTTT. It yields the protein CASSSFGQPQHF.

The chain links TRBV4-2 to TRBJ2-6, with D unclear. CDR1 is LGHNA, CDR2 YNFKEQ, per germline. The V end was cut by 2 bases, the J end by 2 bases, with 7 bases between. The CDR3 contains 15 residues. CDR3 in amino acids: CASSQKGPGANVLTF. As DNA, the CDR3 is TGTGCCAGCAGCCAAAAGGGCCCTGGGGCCAACGTCCTGACTTTC.

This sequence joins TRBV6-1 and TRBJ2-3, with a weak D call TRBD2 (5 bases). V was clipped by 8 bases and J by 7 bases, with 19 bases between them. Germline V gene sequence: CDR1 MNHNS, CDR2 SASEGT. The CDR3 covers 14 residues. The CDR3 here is CASGTSLLRNTQYF. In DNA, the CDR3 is TGTGCCAGCGGTACTAGTCTTCTAAGGAATACGCAGTATTTT.

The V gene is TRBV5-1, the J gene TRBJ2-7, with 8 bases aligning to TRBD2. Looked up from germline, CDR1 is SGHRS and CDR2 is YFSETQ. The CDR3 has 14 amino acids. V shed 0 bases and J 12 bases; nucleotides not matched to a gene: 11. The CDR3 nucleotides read TGCGCCAGCAGCTTGGATAGTCTAGCGGGTGTTGTGTACTTC. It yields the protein CASSLDSLAGVVYF.

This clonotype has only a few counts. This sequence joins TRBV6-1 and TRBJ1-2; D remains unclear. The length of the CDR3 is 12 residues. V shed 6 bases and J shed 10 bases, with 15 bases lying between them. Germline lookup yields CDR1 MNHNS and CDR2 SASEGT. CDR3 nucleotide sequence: TGTGCCAGCAGGTTGGACGGGGAAATCTACACCTTC. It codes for CASRLDGEIYTF.

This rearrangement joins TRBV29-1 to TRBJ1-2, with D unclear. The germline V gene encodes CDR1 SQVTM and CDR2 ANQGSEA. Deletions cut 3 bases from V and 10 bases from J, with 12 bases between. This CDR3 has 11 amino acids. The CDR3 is CSVDVDRDYTF. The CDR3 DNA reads TGCAGCGTTGACGTGGATCGTGACTACACCTTC.